Sequencing of this T cell receptor beta chain was carried out in a study of vaccination and CD4 T cells after COVID-19. CDR3 length: 15 amino acids. Germline CDR1 and CDR2: MGHDK and SYGVNS. With 4 bases clipped from V and 2 bases from J, the junction kept 3 bases outside the gene matches. Comment on this clonotype: As yet, its antigen is unknown.

At the Johns Hopkins FTIC core, DNA taken from cultured CD4+ T cells was sequenced by way of the Oncomine TCR Beta short-read assay. Each CDR3 protein gets one entry after TCRdb re-called the PCR reads with MiXCR. Of roughly 15,000 distinct CDR3 sequences listed, roughly 47% are singletons. Stated treatment: roughly ten-day PBMC culture with coronavirus spike peptide pools or control peptides (ViraFEST assay). ViraFEST enlarged antigen-specific T cell populations with peptide pools and afterwards sequenced TCRs. The TCR comes from a human donor who had recovered from COVID-19. Source material: CD4+ T cells from blood, cultured in vitro. The chain carries TRBV25-1 and TRBJ2-7; 12 positions match TRBD1. The CDR3 protein is CASSGGQGATYEQYF. The CDR3 region has the DNA TGTGCCAGCAGTGGGGGACAGGGGGCCACCTACGAGCAGTACTTC.